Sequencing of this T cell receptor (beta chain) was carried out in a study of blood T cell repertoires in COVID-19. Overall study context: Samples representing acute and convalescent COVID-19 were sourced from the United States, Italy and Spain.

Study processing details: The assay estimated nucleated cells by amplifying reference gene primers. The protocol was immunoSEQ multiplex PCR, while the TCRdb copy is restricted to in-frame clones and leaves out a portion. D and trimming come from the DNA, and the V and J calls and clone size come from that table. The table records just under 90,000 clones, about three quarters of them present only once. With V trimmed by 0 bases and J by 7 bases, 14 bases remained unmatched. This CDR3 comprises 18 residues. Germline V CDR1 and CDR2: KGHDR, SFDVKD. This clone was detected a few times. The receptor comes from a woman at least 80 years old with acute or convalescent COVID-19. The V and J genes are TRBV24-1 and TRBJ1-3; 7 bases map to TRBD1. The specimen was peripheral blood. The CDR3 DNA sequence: TGTGCCACCAGTGATTTGCATGACAGGGCTAATAAGGGGAACACCATATATTTT. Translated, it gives CATSDLHDRANKGNTIYF.